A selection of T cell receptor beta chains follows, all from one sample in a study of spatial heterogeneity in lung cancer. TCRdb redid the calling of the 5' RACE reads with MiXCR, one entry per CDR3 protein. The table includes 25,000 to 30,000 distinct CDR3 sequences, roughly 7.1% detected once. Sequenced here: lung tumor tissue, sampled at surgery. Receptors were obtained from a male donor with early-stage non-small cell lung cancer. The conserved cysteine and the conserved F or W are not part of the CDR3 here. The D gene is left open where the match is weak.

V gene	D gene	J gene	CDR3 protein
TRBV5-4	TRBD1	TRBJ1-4	ASSWGQGDNEKLF
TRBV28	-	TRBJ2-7	ASSHTENYEQY
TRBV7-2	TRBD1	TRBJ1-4	ASSQGGTAATNEKLF
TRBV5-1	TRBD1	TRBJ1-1	ASSPPGQSEAF
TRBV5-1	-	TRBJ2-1	ASQRPGTNEQF
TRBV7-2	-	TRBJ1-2	ASSSASLPVGGYT
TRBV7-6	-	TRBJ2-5	AGSLTTRGQETQY
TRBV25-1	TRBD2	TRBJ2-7	ASSASGGTYEQY
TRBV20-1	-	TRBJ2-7	SARDSSRGSPYEQY
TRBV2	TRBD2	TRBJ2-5	ASSDASGGETQY
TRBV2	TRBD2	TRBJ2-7	ASSGPSGVRYEQY
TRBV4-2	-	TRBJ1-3	ASSHGTDRYTIY
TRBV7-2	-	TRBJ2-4	ASSLEAENIQY
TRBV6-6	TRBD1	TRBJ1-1	ASSYSRLGQGPVNTEAF
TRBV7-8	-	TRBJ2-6	ASSLRDRLASGANVLT
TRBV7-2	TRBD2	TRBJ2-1	ASSLLPSGESYNEQF
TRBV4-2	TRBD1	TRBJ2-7	ASSLGTGPYEQY
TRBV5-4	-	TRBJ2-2	ASSFGMTGELF
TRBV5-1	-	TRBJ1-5	ASSFEGNQPQH
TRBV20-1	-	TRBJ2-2	SARRGPNTGELF
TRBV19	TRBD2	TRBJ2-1	ASLQRGGSEQF
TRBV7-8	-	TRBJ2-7	ASSLSWQYEQY
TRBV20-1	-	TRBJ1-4	SARDPAEKLF
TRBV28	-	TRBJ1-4	ASSLTTNEKLF